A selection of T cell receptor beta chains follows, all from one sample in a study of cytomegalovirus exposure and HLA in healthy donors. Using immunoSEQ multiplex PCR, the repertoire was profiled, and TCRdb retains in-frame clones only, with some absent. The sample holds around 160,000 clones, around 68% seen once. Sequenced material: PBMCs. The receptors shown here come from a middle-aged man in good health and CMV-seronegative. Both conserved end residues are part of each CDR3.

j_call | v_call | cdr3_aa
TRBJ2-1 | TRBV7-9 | CASSGGHRANEQFF
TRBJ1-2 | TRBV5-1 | CASSRGQANYGYTF
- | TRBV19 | CASSSRGARSSYEQYF
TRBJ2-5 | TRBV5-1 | CASSSGQAFIETQYF
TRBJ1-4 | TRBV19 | CASKDRGRDEKLFF
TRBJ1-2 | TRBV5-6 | CASSLSRAGGYTF
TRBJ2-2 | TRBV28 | CASSFRRGRGTGELFF
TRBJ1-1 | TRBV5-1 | CASSSREVLGMNTEAFF
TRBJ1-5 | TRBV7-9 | CASSFGTGINQPQHF
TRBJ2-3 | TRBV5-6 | CASSPPNSDTQYF
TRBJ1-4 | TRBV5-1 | CASSSQGSNEKLFF
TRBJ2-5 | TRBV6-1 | CASRRGGAETQYF
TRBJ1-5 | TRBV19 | CASNFGGEPQHF
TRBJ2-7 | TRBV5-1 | CASSPGTGGIFDYEQYF
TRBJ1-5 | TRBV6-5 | CASSNSFNQPQHF
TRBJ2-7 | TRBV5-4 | CASSPPGGRYRSEQYF
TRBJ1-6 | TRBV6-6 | CASREDRGYNSPLHF
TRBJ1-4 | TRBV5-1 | CASSLEAASRWEKLFF
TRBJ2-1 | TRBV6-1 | CASSGQKLANEQFF
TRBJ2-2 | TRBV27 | CASKGTANTGELFF
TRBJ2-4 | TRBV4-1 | CASSQERSTGTGKNIQYF
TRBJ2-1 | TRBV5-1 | CASSLTGQYSYNEQFF
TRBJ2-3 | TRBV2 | CASTLSAGRDTQYF
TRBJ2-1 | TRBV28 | CASGLARNEQFF
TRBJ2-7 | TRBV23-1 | CASSQSRGWGEQYF
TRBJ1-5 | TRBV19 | CASSTGPWQPQHF
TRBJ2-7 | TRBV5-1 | CASSAGAPVAGGLYEQYF
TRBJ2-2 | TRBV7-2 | CASSLVKGPQMNTGELFF
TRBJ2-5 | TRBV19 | CASSMGRGIQETQYF